Here is one TCR beta chain with its context. Antigen: not known. The CDR3 is 17 amino acids. V lost 3 bases to trimming and J lost 3 bases; unmatched junction nucleotides: 7. The germline gives CDR1 SEHNR, CDR2 FQNEAQ (reference sequence). This sample was included in a study of shared clonotypes between healthy human individuals. CD8 cells classed as naive were CD45RO-negative and positively selected for CCR7, excluding terminally differentiated effector memory CD45RA+ cells. General study results and limits: Clonotype sharing levels among donors were expected to vary with sequencing depth. Sequencing of the sorted subsets was shown by rarefaction to be incomplete despite large depth.

Measured with immunoSEQ multiplex PCR; TCRdb has only the in-frame clones, and not every one. The sample has some 2 million clones; just under 95% are singletons. Sequenced input: naive CD8+ T cells sorted from blood. The chain couples TRBV7-9 to TRBJ2-7; TRBD2 matches at 14 bases. This TCR derives from a man aged 18 to 30 in good health. DNA for the CDR3: TGTGCCAGCAGCTTTGAAGGGACTAGCGGGAGCGGCTACGAGCAGTACTTC. Protein product: CASSFEGTSGSGYEQYF. The complete variable domain, with remaining parts taken from reference TRBV7-9 and TRBJ2-7, reads DTGVSQNPRHKITKRGQNVTFRCDPISEHNRLYWYRQTLGQGPEFLTYFQNEAQLEKSRLLSDRFSAERPKGSFSTLEIQRTEQGDSAMYLCASSFEGTSGSGYEQYFGPGTRLTVT.